The 24 T cell receptor beta chains listed next were all sequenced from one sample in a study of blood T cell repertoires in COVID-19. Clones were sequenced by immunoSEQ multiplex PCR, and TCRdb holds only the in-frame ones, with some missing. The table shows around 150,000 clones, with more than 90% occurring only once. Sequenced material: peripheral blood. These receptors all stem from a man between 60 and 70 years old with active or convalescent COVID-19.

V gene TRBV10-3 combines with J gene TRBJ1-2; the D gene is possibly TRBD1 (6 bases). V lost 0 bases and J lost 8, with 22 bases in between. The CDR3 runs to 17 residues. From germline, CDR1 is ENHRY and CDR2 SYGVKD. The CDR3 sequence is CAISESGAGSSSGGYTF. CDR3 bases: TGTGCCATCAGTGAGTCGGGGGCAGGGTCAAGTTCTGGCGGCTACACCTTC.

The chain is built from TRBV27 and TRBJ2-4, with 14 nucleotides matching TRBD2. In germline, CDR1 is MNHEY, CDR2 SMNVEV (reference sequence). V dropped 4 bases and J dropped 0; count of bases not matched to a gene: 8. This CDR3 contains 19 residues. CDR3 in amino acids: CASSSGTSGSFVAKNIQYF. DNA for the CDR3: TGTGCCAGCAGTTCCGGGACTAGCGGGAGTTTTGTAGCCAAAAACATTCAGTACTTC.

The genes are TRBV6-1 and TRBJ1-5; possibly TRBD1 for D (5 bases). CDR3 length: 16 amino acids. The germline V gene encodes CDR1 MNHNS and CDR2 SASEGT. Trimming left V 1 base short and J 2 bases short, with 12 bases between. CDR3 sequence (DNA): TGTGCCAGCAGTGAAGGTCAAGGGGCGGGCAATCAGCCCCAGCATTTT. Translation: CASSEGQGAGNQPQHF.

The chain carries TRBV6-1 and TRBJ1-2, with 9 bases lining up with TRBD1. Germline V gene data show CDR1 as MNHNS and CDR2 as SASEGT. V was clipped by 2 bases and J by 6 bases; unmatched bases: 1. This CDR3 contains 13 residues. CDR3 amino acids: CASSERDRDGYTF. The CDR3 DNA reads as TGTGCCAGCAGTGAAAGGGACAGGGATGGCTACACCTTC.

The chain combines TRBV7-9 with TRBJ1-6, with unresolved D. The V end was cut by 1 base, the J end by 13 bases, with 8 bases between. Germline values: CDR1 SEHNR, CDR2 FQNEAQ (reference sequence). CDR3 length: 12 residues. Written as DNA, the CDR3 is TGTGCCAGCAGCTTAGGAGAGGATCCCCTCCACTTT. Translation gives CASSLGEDPLHF.

This chain joins TRBV2 and TRBJ2-1, with 12 positions matching TRBD2. Germline lookup yields CDR1 SNHLY and CDR2 FYNNEI. The CDR3 covers 16 residues. V was pared by 7 bases and J by 10 bases, with 14 bases of the junction left unmatched. The CDR3 DNA reads as TGTGCCAGCACCGAGTTACCTCTAGCGGGAGGGATCGAGCAGTTCTTC. It encodes CASTELPLAGGIEQFF.

The chain uses TRBV12-3 or TRBV12-4 and TRBJ1-4; D not certain. This CDR3 has 13 amino acids. The V gene lost 1 base and the J gene lost 3 bases, with 3 bases spanning the gap. Here the CDR3 reads CASSLGPNEKLFF. CDR3 nucleotide sequence: TGTGCCAGCAGTTTAGGGCCTAATGAAAAACTGTTTTTT.

The chain links TRBV7-6 to TRBJ2-3; 7 nucleotides match TRBD2. CDR3 length: 19 residues. Losses at the gene ends were 3 bases for V and 4 bases for J; bases not matched to a gene: 19. CDR1 SGHVS and CDR2 FNYEAQ come from the germline V gene. The CDR3 DNA sequence: TGTGCCAGCAGCTTCCCAACTAGTACGGGGCGTGGGGGGGCAGATACGCAGTATTTT. It encodes CASSFPTSTGRGGADTQYF.

This clone was counted a single time. V is TRBV13 and J is TRBJ2-5, with 7 bases fitting TRBD1. Germline CDR1 reads PRHDT; CDR2 reads FYEKMQ (reference sequence). The J segment lost 5 bases and the V segment lost 4 bases, leaving 16 bases of the junction unmatched. The CDR3 is made up of 17 amino acids. The CDR3 DNA sequence: TGTGCCAGCAGCTCAACCACAACACCGACAGGGTTTGAGACCCAGTACTTC. It encodes CASSSTTTPTGFETQYF. Supplemented by reference TRBV13 and TRBJ2-5, the full variable domain reads AAGVIQSPRHLIKEKRETATLKCYPIPRHDTVYWYQQGPGQDPQFLISFYEKMQSDKGSIPDRFSAQQFSDYHSELNMSSLELGDSALYFCASSSTTTPTGFETQYFGPGTRLLVL.

The rearrangement joins TRBV10-3 to TRBJ2-1; TRBD2 agrees at 9 bases. With V trimmed by 10 bases and J by 7 bases, 11 bases remained unmatched. The germline V gene encodes CDR1 ENHRY and CDR2 SYGVKD. The CDR3 runs to 14 residues. The CDR3 DNA reads TGTGCCAGCCGCGCGGGAGGGCCCGGGAATGAGCAGTTCTTC. Its protein product is CASRAGGPGNEQFF.

This CDR3 reads CASSPSGRSHYGYTF. The CDR3 nucleotides read TGTGCCAGCAGCCCAAGCGGGCGATCTCACTATGGCTACACCTTC. The V gene is TRBV7-9, the J gene TRBJ1-2; D is ambiguous. The CDR3 contains 15 residues. From germline, CDR1 is SEHNR and CDR2 FQNEAQ (reference sequence). Trimming took off 5 bases at V and 3 bases at J, with 16 bases between the two ends. The variable domain in full, with the rest retrieved from reference TRBV7-9 and TRBJ1-2, is DTGVSQNPRHKITKRGQNVTFRCDPISEHNRLYWYRQTLGQGPEFLTYFQNEAQLEKSRLLSDRFSAERPKGSFSTLEIQRTEQGDSAMYLCASSPSGRSHYGYTFGSGTRLTVV.

The J gene is TRBJ1-2, the V gene TRBV18; no clear D. CDR3 length equals 13 residues. V dropped 2 bases and J dropped 4 bases, with 8 bases sitting between them. Germline V gives CDR1 KGHSH, CDR2 LQKENI. CDR3 bases: TGTGCCAGCTCACCAATGGACTTCTATGGCTACACCTTC. Amino acid sequence: CASSPMDFYGYTF. Full variable domain (remainder filled in from reference TRBV18 and TRBJ1-2): NAGVMQNPRHLVRRRGQEARLRCSPMKGHSHVYWYRQLPEEGLKFMVYLQKENIIDESGMPKERFSAEFPKEGPSILRIQQVVRGDSAAYFCASSPMDFYGYTFGSGTRLTVV.

V usage is TRBV15 and J usage is TRBJ1-3, with 8 positions matching TRBD1. The CDR3 contains 16 residues. Germline V gives CDR1 LNHNV, CDR2 YYDKDF (reference sequence). The junction had 6 bases not matched to a gene; V was cut back by 4 bases and J by 1 base. The CDR3 is CATSTGTGLSGNTIYF. The CDR3 DNA is TGTGCCACCAGCACGGGGACAGGTCTTTCTGGAAACACCATATATTTT.

This chain uses TRBV18 with TRBJ2-7; 12 nucleotides agree with TRBD2. The germline gives CDR1 KGHSH, CDR2 LQKENI. Losses at the gene ends were 4 bases for V and 2 bases for J; bases not matched to a gene: 9. The CDR3 extends over 17 amino acids. The CDR3 is CASSQTSGRFGAYEQYF. CDR3 bases: TGTGCCAGCTCACAAACTAGCGGGAGGTTTGGGGCCTACGAGCAGTACTTC.

Only one count was recorded for this clone. The V call is TRBV6-5, the J call TRBJ2-1; TRBD1 matches 10 bases. Trimming cost V 6 bases and J 2 bases; bases outside gene matches: 4. The CDR3 has 15 amino acids. Germline CDR1 and CDR2: MNHEY and SVGAGI. Written as DNA, the CDR3 is TGTGCCAGCAGCACCGGGACAGGGGCCTACAATGAGCAGTTCTTC. This sequence encodes CASSTGTGAYNEQFF.

The chain couples TRBV7-2 to TRBJ2-7; weak D call: TRBD1 (6 bases). Between the trimmed V and J ends, which lost 5 bases and 4 bases, there was a span of 12 bases. The CDR3 runs to 13 residues. Germline CDR1 SGHTA, CDR2 FQGNSA. This CDR3 is CASSRHRDYEQYF. Written as DNA, the CDR3 is TGTGCCAGCAGCCGGCACAGGGATTACGAGCAGTACTTC.

The chain uses TRBV7-9 and TRBJ2-7; 8 bases are a match to TRBD1. After removal of 6 bases from V and 4 bases from J, the junction contained 8 bases not matched to a gene. Germline CDR1 SEHNR, CDR2 FQNEAQ (reference sequence). This CDR3 comprises 14 residues. CDR3 bases: TGTGCCAGCAGTCCGGACAGGGCCCAGTACGAGCAGTACTTC. As protein: CASSPDRAQYEQYF.

This chain links TRBV3-1 (or the pseudogene TRBV3-2) with TRBJ1-2; no clear D gene. CDR3 length equals 14 residues. Germline CDR1 and CDR2: LGHDT and YNNKEL (reference sequence). With 0 bases removed from V and 8 bases from J, the gap between germline ends came to 13 bases. The CDR3: CASSQDTTPRGYTF. DNA of the CDR3: TGTGCCAGCAGCCAAGACACAACCCCTAGGGGCTACACCTTC.

CDR3: CASSFRVGGYTF. Written as DNA, the CDR3 is TGTGCCAGTAGTTTCCGGGTCGGGGGCTACACCTTC. The rearrangement joins TRBV19 to TRBJ1-2; no definite D call. CDR1 is LNHDA, CDR2 SQIVND, per germline (reference sequence). The CDR3 contains 12 residues. Trimming took 5 bases from V and 8 from J, leaving 12 bases between them. The variable domain in full, completed from reference TRBV19 and TRBJ1-2, reads DGGITQSPKYLFRKEGQNVTLSCEQNLNHDAMYWYRQDPGQGLRLIYYSQIVNDFQKGDIAEGYSVSREKKESFPLTVTSAQKNPTAFYLCASSFRVGGYTFGSGTRLTVV.

This chain uses TRBV19 with TRBJ1-1; TRBD1 is a possible D gene (5 bases). The length of the CDR3 is 15 residues. The V gene lost 8 bases and the J gene lost 7 bases, with 23 bases spanning the gap. The germline V gene encodes CDR1 LNHDA and CDR2 SQIVND (reference sequence). The CDR3 loop reads CASLDPPSRQLEAFF. CDR3 nucleotides: TGTGCCAGTCTTGATCCCCCCTCACGACAGCTTGAAGCTTTCTTT. The complete variable domain, with remaining parts taken from reference TRBV19 and TRBJ1-1, reads DGGITQSPKYLFRKEGQNVTLSCEQNLNHDAMYWYRQDPGQGLRLIYYSQIVNDFQKGDIAEGYSVSREKKESFPLTVTSAQKNPTAFYLCASLDPPSRQLEAFFGQGTRLTVV.

The chain recombines TRBV6-5 with TRBJ2-7; 8 bases are shared with TRBD1. This CDR3 has 15 residues. J was trimmed by 1 base and V by 7 bases; bases with no gene match: 9. Germline CDR1 and CDR2: MNHEY and SVGAGI. The CDR3 DNA sequence: TGTGCCAGCACTCCGGCAGGGGGCTGGTCCTACGAGCAGTACTTC. This sequence encodes CASTPAGGWSYEQYF.

V usage is TRBV7-8 and J usage is TRBJ2-6; D not resolved. The CDR3 extends over 14 amino acids. The V and J ends lost 4 bases and 0 bases respectively, with 4 bases between them. Per germline, CDR1 SGHVS and CDR2 FQNEAQ. The CDR3 loop is CASSYSSGANVLTF. CDR3 DNA: TGTGCCAGCAGCTACAGCTCTGGGGCCAACGTCCTGACTTTC.

This chain links TRBV15 with TRBJ1-2, with D uncertain. The CDR3 runs to 14 residues. CDR1 is LNHNV, CDR2 YYDKDF, per germline (reference sequence). The V gene lost 0 bases and the J gene lost 3 bases, with 8 bases spanning the gap. CDR3 DNA: TGTGCCACCAGCAGAGATCGTCAGGACTATGGCTACACCTTC. Translating it yields CATSRDRQDYGYTF.

This chain connects TRBV11-2 to TRBJ2-1; 11 bases are shared with TRBD1. J lost 5 bases, V lost 6 bases, and 15 bases had no gene match. The germline CDR1 and CDR2 sequences are SGHAT and FQNNGV. The CDR3 is 18 residues long. For the CDR3, the DNA is TGTGCCAGCAGTCGCCGGGACAGGGGGTTTTCACTCGACAATGAGCAGTTCTTC. Amino acids: CASSRRDRGFSLDNEQFF. Filled out from reference TRBV11-2 and TRBJ2-1, the complete variable domain reads EAGVAQSPRYKIIEKRQSVAFWCNPISGHATLYWYQQILGQGPKLLIQFQNNGVVDDSQLPKDRFSAERLKGVDSTLKIQPAKLEDSAVYLCASSRRDRGFSLDNEQFFGPGTRLTVL.